This TCR beta chain emerged from a study of T-cell reconstitution after alpha-beta-depleted transplantation in children. Whole-study findings and limits: Several hundred expanded graft clones reportedly supplied alpha-beta T cells about two months after transplant.

TCRbeta library preparation incorporated unique molecular identifiers. TCRdb ran MiXCR on the PCR reads and lists one entry per CDR3 protein. The table records 150,000 to 250,000 distinct CDR3 sequences, roughly 6.3% of them present only once. This clonotype came up many times. Its antigen is not identified. Sequenced here: PBMCs, sampled before TCRalphabeta/CD19-depleted stem cell transplant. The receptor's source is a girl under two years old with combined immunodeficiency, due to receive a stem cell transplant.

The DNA of the CDR3 is TGTGCCATCAAATTATCGACAGACCGCTACGAGCAGTACTTC. Its translation is CAIKLSTDRYEQYF. The genes are TRBV28 and TRBJ2-7, with D possibly matching TRBD1 (5 bases). Trimming cost V 10 bases and J 3 bases, with 19 bases left between them. CDR3 length: 14 amino acids. Germline-derived CDR1 and CDR2 are MDHEN and SYDVKM.